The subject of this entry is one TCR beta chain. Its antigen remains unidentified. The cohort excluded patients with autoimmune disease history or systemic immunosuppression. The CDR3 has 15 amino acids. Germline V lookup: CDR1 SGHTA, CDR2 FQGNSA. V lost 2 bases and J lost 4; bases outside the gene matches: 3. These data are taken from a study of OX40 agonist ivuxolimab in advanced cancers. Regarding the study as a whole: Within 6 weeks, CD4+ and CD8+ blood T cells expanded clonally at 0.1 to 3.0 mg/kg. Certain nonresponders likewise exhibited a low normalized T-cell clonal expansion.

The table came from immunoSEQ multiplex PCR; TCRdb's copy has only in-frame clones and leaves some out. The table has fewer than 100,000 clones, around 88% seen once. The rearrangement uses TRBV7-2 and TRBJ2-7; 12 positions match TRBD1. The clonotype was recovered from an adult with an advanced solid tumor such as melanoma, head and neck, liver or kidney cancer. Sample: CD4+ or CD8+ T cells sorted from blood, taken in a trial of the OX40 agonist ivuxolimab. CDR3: CASSLWGQGAYEQYF. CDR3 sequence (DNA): TGTGCCAGCAGCTTATGGGGACAGGGGGCTTACGAGCAGTACTTC.